These 16 T cell receptor beta chains originate from one sample sequenced in a study of blood T cell repertoires in COVID-19. Repertoires were generated with immunoSEQ multiplex PCR, while TCRdb's copy carries only in-frame clones and drops some. The repertoire consists of some 150,000 clones, with around 80% occurring once and the leading ten covering just over 6%. Sequencing was done on a sample of PBMCs or T cells enriched from blood (not recorded which). These TCRs come from a woman aged 50 to 65 who had recovered from COVID-19.

The chain joins TRBV3-1 (or the pseudogene TRBV3-2) to TRBJ1-1, with D perhaps matching TRBD1 (6 bases). CDR3 length: 16 amino acids. Deletions cut 0 bases from V and 5 bases from J, with 16 bases between. From germline, CDR1 is LGHDT and CDR2 YNNKEL (reference sequence). The CDR3, as DNA: TGTGCCAGCAGCCAAGATTCGAAGGGGGTGGGGACTGAAGCTTTCTTT. The encoded protein is CASSQDSKGVGTEAFF.

The chain carries TRBV5-6 and TRBJ2-5; 7 nucleotides align to TRBD2. Germline V gives CDR1 SGHDT, CDR2 YYEEEE. CDR3 length: 15 amino acids. V was clipped by 7 bases and J by 0 bases; unmatched bases: 9. The CDR3 coding sequence is TGTGCCAGCCCCCTCAGCGGGATGTACCAAGAGACCCAGTACTTC. Translating it yields CASPLSGMYQETQYF.

The chain couples TRBV25-1 to TRBJ2-6; TRBD1 aligns across 8 bases. From germline, CDR1 is MGHDK and CDR2 SYGVNS. Trimming cost V 11 bases and J 1 base; bases outside gene matches: 7. This CDR3 has 15 amino acids. CDR3 nucleotide sequence: TGTGCCTCCACAGGGGGAATTTCTGGGGCCAACGTCCTGACTTTC. This gives the protein CASTGGISGANVLTF.

The genes are TRBV19 and TRBJ2-7; the match to TRBD2 covers 8 bases. In germline, CDR1 is LNHDA, CDR2 SQIVND (reference sequence). J lost 0 bases, V lost 2 bases, and 3 bases had no gene match. The CDR3 sequence is 15 residues long. CDR3 sequence: CASSIISGASYEQYF. The CDR3 region has the DNA TGTGCCAGTAGTATAATTAGCGGGGCCTCCTACGAGCAGTACTTC.

The rearrangement joins TRBV19 to TRBJ1-6; weak D call: TRBD1 (6 bases). This CDR3 spans 15 amino acids. Trimming cost V 5 bases and J 5 bases, with 13 bases left between them. Germline V lookup: CDR1 LNHDA, CDR2 SQIVND (reference sequence). The CDR3 loop reads CASSLHRANNSPLHF. For the CDR3, the DNA is TGTGCCAGTAGTCTGCACAGGGCCAATAATTCACCCCTCCACTTT. Using reference TRBV19 and TRBJ1-6 for the parts outside the CDR3, the full variable domain is DGGITQSPKYLFRKEGQNVTLSCEQNLNHDAMYWYRQDPGQGLRLIYYSQIVNDFQKGDIAEGYSVSREKKESFPLTVTSAQKNPTAFYLCASSLHRANNSPLHFGNGTRLTVT.

This clone showed up just a few times. The rearrangement uses TRBV11-3 and TRBJ2-3; tentative D call: TRBD1 (5 bases). The CDR3 length is 12 residues. The V and J ends lost 3 bases and 6 bases respectively, with 7 bases between them. Germline assignment: CDR1 SGHNT and CDR2 YENEEA. The CDR3 is CASSLGLDTQYF. CDR3 DNA sequence: TGTGCCAGCAGCTTGGGGCTCGATACGCAGTATTTT.

Only one count was recorded for this clone. The chain joins TRBV30 to TRBJ1-2; no reliable D call. Trimming pared 0 bases from V and 8 bases from J, leaving 13 bases between. This CDR3 region has 13 residues. CDR1 is GTSNPN and CDR2 is SVGIG in the germline V gene (reference sequence). The CDR3 nucleotides read TGTGCCTGGAGTGTTGAGACGGCGGGAGGCTACACCTTC. This encodes CAWSVETAGGYTF.

The chain has TRBV5-1 and TRBJ2-7, with D perhaps TRBD2 (5 bases). Germline values: CDR1 SGHRS, CDR2 YFSETQ. Trimming stripped 0 bases from V and 2 bases from J, with 6 bases between. The CDR3 sequence is 13 residues long. CDR3 loop: CASSLVGTYEQYF. In nucleotides, the CDR3 is TGCGCCAGCAGCTTGGTCGGGACCTACGAGCAGTACTTC.

The rearrangement uses TRBV20-1 and TRBJ1-2; D is perhaps TRBD1 (5 bases). V lost 5 bases, J lost 8 bases, and 12 bases lay in between. The CDR3 is 11 residues long. CDR1 DFQATT and CDR2 SNEGSKA come from the germline V gene (reference sequence). CDR3 DNA sequence: TGCAGTGCTGCGCGGGGGGAGGGCTACACCTTC. It translates to CSAARGEGYTF.

CDR3 region: CASSLGPTGAGNSPLHF. The DNA for the CDR3 is TGCGCCAGCAGCTTGGGACCGACAGGGGCAGGGAATTCACCCCTCCACTTT. The chain employs TRBV5-1 and TRBJ1-6, with 8 bases lining up with TRBD1. The CDR3 runs 17 residues. From germline, CDR1 is SGHRS and CDR2 YFSETQ. V lost 0 bases, J lost 7 bases, and 9 bases stayed unmatched.

There are a few counts of this clone. The CDR3 DNA is TGTGCCAGCAGTGACCCGGGACAGGGGTCAGATACGCAGTATTTT. Amino acids: CASSDPGQGSDTQYF. The chain carries TRBV2 and TRBJ2-3, with 10 bases aligning to TRBD1. This CDR3 is 15 amino acids long. Germline CDR1 and CDR2: SNHLY and FYNNEI. V shed 3 bases, J shed 4 bases, and the junction held 4 bases outside the gene matches.

This rearrangement joins TRBV7-9 to TRBJ2-1; 13 bases are a match to TRBD2. Germline CDR1 reads SEHNR; CDR2 reads FQNEAQ (reference sequence). Trimming cost V 5 bases and J 5 bases; bases outside gene matches: 9. This CDR3 is built from 17 residues. The CDR3: CASSPPSGTSGNNEQFF. Written as DNA, the CDR3 is TGTGCCAGCAGCCCCCCGTCCGGGACTAGCGGGAACAATGAGCAGTTCTTC.

This clone was recorded at least ten times. V gene TRBV28 combines with J gene TRBJ1-5; 10 nucleotides match TRBD1. The CDR3 contains 14 residues. V gave up 6 bases and J gave up 8 bases; unmatched junction bases: 7. From germline, CDR1 is MDHEN and CDR2 SYDVKM. The DNA of the CDR3 is TGTGCCAGCAGGCCCGGGACAGGGGTAAAGCCCCAGCATTTT. Translating it yields CASRPGTGVKPQHF.

The chain uses TRBV9 and TRBJ2-2; D possibly corresponds to TRBD2 (6 bases). Trimming shortened V by 4 bases and J by 8 bases, and 15 bases separated the two germline ends. The CDR3 totals 14 residues. Germline V gene sequence: CDR1 SGDLS, CDR2 YYNGEE. Here the CDR3 DNA reads TGTGCCAGCAGCCCGCGGAGGGCTCCGGGGGAGCTGTTTTTT. It specifies CASSPRRAPGELFF.

The genes are TRBV5-1 and TRBJ2-1; 13 bases are a match to TRBD2. With 0 bases clipped from V and 1 base from J, the junction kept 4 bases outside the gene matches. The CDR3 is made up of 18 amino acids. Germline V gives CDR1 SGHRS, CDR2 YFSETQ. CDR3 in DNA: TGCGCCAGCAGCTTGGTGACTAGCGGGGGGATTTCCTACAATGAGCAGTTCTTC. Translation: CASSLVTSGGISYNEQFF. Full variable domain (missing parts from reference TRBV5-1 and TRBJ2-1): KAGVTQTPRYLIKTRGQQVTLSCSPISGHRSVSWYQQTPGQGLQFLFEYFSETQRNKGNFPGRFSGRQFSNSRSEMNVSTLELGDSALYLCASSLVTSGGISYNEQFFGPGTRLTVL.

The genes are TRBV19 and TRBJ1-4; perhaps TRBD1 as D (5 bases). This CDR3 has 15 amino acids. The V gene lost 4 bases and the J gene lost 5 bases, with 14 bases spanning the gap. CDR1 and CDR2 (germline): LNHDA, SQIVND (reference sequence). The DNA of the CDR3 is TGTGCCAGTAGTACCAGGGAAGGACGGAATGAAAAACTGTTTTTT. Translating gives CASSTREGRNEKLFF.